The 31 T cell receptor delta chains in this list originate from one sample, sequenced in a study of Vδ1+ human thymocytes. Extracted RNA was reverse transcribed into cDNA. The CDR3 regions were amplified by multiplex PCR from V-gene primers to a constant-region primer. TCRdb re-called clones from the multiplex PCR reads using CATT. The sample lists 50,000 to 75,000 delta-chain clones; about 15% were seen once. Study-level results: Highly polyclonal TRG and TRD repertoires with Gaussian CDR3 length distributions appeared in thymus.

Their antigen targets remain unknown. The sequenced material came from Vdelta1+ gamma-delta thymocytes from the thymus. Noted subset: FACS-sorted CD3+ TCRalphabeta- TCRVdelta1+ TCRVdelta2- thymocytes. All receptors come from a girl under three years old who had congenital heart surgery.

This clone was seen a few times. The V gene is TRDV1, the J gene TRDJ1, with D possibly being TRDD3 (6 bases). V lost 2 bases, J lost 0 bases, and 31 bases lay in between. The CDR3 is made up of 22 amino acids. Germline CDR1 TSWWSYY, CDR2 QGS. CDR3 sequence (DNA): TGTGCTCTTGGGGAATCGGCGGCCTACTACCCCTGCTGGGGACAGTACACCGATAAACTCATCTTT. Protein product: CALGESAAYYPCWGQYTDKLIF.

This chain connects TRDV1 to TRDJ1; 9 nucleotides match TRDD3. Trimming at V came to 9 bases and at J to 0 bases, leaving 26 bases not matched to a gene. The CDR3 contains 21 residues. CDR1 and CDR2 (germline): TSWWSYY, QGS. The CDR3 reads CALHILSGGWGIHPYTDKLIF. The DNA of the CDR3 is TGTGCTCTCCATATACTATCGGGGGGCTGGGGGATTCATCCGTACACCGATAAACTCATCTTT.

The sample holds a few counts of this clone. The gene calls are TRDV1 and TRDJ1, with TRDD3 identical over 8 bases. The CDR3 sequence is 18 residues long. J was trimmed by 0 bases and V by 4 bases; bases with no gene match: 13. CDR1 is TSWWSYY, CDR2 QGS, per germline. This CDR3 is CALGALQSGGNHTDKLIF. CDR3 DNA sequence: TGTGCTCTTGGGGCACTACAGTCTGGGGGAAACCACACCGATAAACTCATCTTT.

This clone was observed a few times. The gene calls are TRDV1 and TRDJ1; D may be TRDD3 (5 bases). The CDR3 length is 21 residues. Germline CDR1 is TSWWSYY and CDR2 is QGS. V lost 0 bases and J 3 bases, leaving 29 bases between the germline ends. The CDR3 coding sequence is TGTGCTCTTGGGGAACTATTCTACTTTGAGCCGAAGGGGGTAAGCGCCGATAAACTCATCTTT. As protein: CALGELFYFEPKGVSADKLIF.

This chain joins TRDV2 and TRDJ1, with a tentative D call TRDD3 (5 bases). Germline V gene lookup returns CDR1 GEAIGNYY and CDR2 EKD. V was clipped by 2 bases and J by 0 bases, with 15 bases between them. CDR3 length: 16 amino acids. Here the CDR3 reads CACDISGRLNTDKLIF. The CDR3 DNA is TGTGCCTGTGACATATCTGGGAGGCTGAACACCGATAAACTCATCTTT.

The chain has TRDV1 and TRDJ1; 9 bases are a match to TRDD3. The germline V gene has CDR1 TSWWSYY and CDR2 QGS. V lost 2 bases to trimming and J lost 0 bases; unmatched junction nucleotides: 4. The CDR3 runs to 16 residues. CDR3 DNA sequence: TGTGCTCTTGGGGAAACTGGGGGACAAGACACCGATAAACTCATCTTT. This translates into CALGETGGQDTDKLIF.

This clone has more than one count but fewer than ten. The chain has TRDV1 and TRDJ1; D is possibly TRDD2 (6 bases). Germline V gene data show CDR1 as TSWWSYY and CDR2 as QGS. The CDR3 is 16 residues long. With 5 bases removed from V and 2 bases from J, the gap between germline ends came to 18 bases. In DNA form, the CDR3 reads TGTGCTCTTGGGCCCGGCCTTCCCTCCTCTACCGATAAACTCATCTTT. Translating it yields CALGPGLPSSTDKLIF.

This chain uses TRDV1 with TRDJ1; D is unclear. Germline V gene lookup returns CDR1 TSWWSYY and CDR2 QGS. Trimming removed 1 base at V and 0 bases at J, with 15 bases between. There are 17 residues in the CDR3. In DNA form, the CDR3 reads TGTGCTCTTGGGGAACATTATTACGGGTCCCACACCGATAAACTCATCTTT. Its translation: CALGEHYYGSHTDKLIF.

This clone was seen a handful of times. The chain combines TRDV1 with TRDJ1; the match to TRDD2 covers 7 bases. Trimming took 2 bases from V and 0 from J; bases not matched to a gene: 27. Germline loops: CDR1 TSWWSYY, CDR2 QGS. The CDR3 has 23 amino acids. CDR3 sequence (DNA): TGTGCTCTTGGGGAAGTTTTCCTACCAACACCAACCAGGTACTTGACCTACACCGATAAACTCATCTTT. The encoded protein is CALGEVFLPTPTRYLTYTDKLIF.

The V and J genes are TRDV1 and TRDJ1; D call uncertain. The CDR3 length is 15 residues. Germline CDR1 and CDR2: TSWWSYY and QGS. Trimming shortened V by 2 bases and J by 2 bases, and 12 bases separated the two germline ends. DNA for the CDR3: TGTGCTCTTGGGGAATCGGGTGAGGCAACCGATAAACTCATCTTT. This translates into CALGESGEATDKLIF.

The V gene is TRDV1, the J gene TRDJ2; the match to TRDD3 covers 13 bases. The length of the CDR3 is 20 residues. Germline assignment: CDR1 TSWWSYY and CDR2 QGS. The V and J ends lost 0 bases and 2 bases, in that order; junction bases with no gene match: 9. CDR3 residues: CALGELRTTGGYGLTAQLFF. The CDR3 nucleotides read TGTGCTCTTGGGGAACTGAGGACAACTGGGGGATACGGGTTGACAGCACAACTCTTCTTT.

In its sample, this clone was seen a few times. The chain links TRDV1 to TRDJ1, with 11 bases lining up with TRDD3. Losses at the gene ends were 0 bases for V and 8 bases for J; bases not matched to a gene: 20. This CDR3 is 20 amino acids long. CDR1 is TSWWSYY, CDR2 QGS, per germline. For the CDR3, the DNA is TGTGCTCTTGGGGAACTCCGGGCACAATCTGGGTACTGGGGGATAGGGAAACTCATCTTT. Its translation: CALGELRAQSGYWGIGKLIF.

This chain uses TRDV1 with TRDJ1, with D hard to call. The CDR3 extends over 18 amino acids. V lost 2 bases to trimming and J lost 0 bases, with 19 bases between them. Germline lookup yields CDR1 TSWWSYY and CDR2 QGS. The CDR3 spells CALGENVGSPPYTDKLIF. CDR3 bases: TGTGCTCTTGGGGAAAACGTCGGGTCCCCACCCTACACCGATAAACTCATCTTT.

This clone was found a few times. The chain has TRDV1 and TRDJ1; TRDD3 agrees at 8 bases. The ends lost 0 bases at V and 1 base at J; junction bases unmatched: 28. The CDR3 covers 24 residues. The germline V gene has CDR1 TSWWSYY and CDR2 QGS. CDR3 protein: CALGELDWWLISPTGGSATDKLIF. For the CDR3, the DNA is TGTGCTCTTGGGGAACTAGATTGGTGGCTCATTTCCCCAACTGGGGGTTCTGCCACCGATAAACTCATCTTT.

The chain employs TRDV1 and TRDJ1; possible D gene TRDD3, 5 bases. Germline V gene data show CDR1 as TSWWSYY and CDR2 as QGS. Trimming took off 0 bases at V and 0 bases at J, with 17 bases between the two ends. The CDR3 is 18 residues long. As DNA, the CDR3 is TGTGCTCTTGGGGAACTAGTCATAACTGGTTGGTACACCGATAAACTCATCTTT. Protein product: CALGELVITGWYTDKLIF.

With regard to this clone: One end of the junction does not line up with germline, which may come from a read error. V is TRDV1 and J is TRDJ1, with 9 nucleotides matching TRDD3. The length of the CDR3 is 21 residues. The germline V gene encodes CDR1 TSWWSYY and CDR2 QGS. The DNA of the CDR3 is TGTGCTCTTGGGGAACATCGTCGAGGACTGGGGGACCTTGGGTACACCGATAAACCCATCTTT. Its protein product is CALGEHRRGLGDLGYTDKPIF.

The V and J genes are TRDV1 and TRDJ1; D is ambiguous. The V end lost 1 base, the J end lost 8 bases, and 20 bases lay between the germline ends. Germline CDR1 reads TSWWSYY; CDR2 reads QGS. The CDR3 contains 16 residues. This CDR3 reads CALGEPTIQSGGKLIF. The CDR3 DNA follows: TGTGCTCTTGGGGAACCTACAATCCAGTCGGGCGGCAAACTCATCTTT.

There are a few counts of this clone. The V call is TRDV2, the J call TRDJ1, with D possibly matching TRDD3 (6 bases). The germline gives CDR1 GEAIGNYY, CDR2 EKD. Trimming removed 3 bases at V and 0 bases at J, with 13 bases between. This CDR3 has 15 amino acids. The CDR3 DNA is TGTGCCTGTGACTCTACTGTGGGGGACACCGATAAACTCATCTTT. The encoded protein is CACDSTVGDTDKLIF.

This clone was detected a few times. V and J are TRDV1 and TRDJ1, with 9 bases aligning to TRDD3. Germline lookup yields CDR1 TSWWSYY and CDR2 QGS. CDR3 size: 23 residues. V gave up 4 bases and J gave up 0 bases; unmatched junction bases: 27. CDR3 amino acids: CALGAGFPPPTTGGPLYTDKLIF. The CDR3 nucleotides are TGTGCTCTTGGGGCTGGATTCCCCCCACCTACTACTGGGGGACCATTGTACACCGATAAACTCATCTTT.

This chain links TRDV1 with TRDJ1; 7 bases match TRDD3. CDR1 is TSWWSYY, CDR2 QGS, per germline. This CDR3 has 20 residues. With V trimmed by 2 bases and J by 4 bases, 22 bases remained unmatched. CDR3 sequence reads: CALGELRRGGEYWGDDKLIF. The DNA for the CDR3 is TGTGCTCTTGGGGAATTACGGAGGGGCGGGGAGTACTGGGGTGACGATAAACTCATCTTT.

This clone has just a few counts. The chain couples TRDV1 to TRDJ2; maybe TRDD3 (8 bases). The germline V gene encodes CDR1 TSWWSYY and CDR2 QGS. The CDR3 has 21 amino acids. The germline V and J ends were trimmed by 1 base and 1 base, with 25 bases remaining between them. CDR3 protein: CALGERFLPNWGGSLTAQLFF. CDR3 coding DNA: TGTGCTCTTGGGGAACGGTTCCTACCTAACTGGGGGGGAAGTTTGACAGCACAACTCTTCTTT.

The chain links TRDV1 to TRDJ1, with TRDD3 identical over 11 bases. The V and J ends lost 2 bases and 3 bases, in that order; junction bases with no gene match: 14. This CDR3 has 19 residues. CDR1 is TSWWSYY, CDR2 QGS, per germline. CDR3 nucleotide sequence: TGTGCTCTTGGGGAATTGAACTACCAACCTGGGGGATACTCCGATAAACTCATCTTT. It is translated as CALGELNYQPGGYSDKLIF.

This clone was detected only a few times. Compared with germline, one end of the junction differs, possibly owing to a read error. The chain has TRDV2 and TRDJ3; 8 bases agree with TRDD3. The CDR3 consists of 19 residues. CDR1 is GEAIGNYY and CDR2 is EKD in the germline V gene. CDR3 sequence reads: CACDTVLGVRSWGTRQMFF. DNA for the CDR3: TGTGCCTGTGACACCGTACTGGGGGTCCGCTCCTGGGGCACCCGACAGATGTTTTTC.

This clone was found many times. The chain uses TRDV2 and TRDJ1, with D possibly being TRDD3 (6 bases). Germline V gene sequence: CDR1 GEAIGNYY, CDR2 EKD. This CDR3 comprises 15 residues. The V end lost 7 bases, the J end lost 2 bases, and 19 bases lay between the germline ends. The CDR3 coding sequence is TGTGCCTGCGGAGTCCCCTGGGGAGTAACCGATAAACTCATCTTT. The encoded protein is CACGVPWGVTDKLIF.

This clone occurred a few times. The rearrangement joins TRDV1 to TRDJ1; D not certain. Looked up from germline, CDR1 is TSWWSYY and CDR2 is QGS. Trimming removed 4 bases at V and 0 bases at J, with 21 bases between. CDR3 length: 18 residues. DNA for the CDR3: TGTGCTCTTGGGGGACCTCCCCTGGTGAAACCGTACACCGATAAACTCATCTTT. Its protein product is CALGGPPLVKPYTDKLIF.

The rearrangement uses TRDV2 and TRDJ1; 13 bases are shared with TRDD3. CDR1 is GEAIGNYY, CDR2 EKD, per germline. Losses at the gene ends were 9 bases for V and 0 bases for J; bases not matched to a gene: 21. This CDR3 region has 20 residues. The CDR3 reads CARPVLGDTGATRYTDKLIF. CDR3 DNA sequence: TGTGCCCGTCCCGTACTGGGGGATACGGGGGCCACCCGGTACACCGATAAACTCATCTTT.

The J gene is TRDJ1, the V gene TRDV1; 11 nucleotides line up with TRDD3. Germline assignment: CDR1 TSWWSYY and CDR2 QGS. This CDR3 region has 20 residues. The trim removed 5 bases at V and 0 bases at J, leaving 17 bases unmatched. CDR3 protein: CALGKPPLSWGIPYTDKLIF. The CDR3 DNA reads TGTGCTCTTGGGAAACCCCCTCTTTCCTGGGGGATACCCTACACCGATAAACTCATCTTT.

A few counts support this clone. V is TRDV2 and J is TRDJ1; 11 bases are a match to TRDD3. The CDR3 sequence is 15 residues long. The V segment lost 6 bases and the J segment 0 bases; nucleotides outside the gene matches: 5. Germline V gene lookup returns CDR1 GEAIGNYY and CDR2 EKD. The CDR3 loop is CACSWGIPDTDKLIF. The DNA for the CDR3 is TGTGCCTGTTCCTGGGGGATACCTGACACCGATAAACTCATCTTT.

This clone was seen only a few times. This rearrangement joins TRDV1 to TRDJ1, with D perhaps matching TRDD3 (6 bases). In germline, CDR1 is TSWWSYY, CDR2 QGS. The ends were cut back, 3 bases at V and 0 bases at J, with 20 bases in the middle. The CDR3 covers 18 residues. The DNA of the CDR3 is TGTGCTCTTGGGGACCCTCTACGTGGCGGGGATTACACCGATAAACTCATCTTT. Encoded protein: CALGDPLRGGDYTDKLIF.

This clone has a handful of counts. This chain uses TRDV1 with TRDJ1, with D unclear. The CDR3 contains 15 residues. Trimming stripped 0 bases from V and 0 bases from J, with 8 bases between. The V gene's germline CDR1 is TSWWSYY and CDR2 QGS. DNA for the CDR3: TGTGCTCTTGGGGAACTATGGGAGTACACCGATAAACTCATCTTT. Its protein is CALGELWEYTDKLIF.

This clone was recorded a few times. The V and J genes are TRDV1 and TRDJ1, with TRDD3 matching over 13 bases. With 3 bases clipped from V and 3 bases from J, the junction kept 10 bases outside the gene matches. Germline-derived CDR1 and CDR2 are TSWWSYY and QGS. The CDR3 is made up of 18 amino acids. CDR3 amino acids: CALGDLPTGGYEADKLIF. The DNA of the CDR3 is TGTGCTCTTGGGGACCTTCCTACTGGGGGATACGAGGCCGATAAACTCATCTTT.